The clone carrying this T cell receptor (beta chain) was detected only a few times. Its target is unknown. These data are taken from a study of cytomegalovirus exposure and HLA in healthy donors. A multiplex PCR was run with 60 Vbeta primers and 13 Jbeta primers. Assay used: immunoSEQ multiplex PCR; TCRdb lists only in-frame clones, some missing. The table lists about 170,000 clones, approximately 88% of them singletons. CDR3 size: 12 residues. Trimming took 5 bases from V and 4 from J; bases not matched to a gene: 1. Germline CDR1 reads MNHEY; CDR2 reads SVGAGI. Study-wide findings and caveats: Reports indicated that the classifier achieved high specificity and sensitivity in diagnosing cytomegalovirus status.

The source material was PBMCs. The TCR sequence derives from a boy younger than 10 in good health and CMV-seronegative. The chain employs TRBV6-5 and TRBJ2-5; TRBD2 aligns across 7 bases. CDR3: CASSPSGETQYF. In nucleotides, the CDR3 is TGTGCCAGCAGTCCTAGCGGAGAGACCCAGTACTTC.